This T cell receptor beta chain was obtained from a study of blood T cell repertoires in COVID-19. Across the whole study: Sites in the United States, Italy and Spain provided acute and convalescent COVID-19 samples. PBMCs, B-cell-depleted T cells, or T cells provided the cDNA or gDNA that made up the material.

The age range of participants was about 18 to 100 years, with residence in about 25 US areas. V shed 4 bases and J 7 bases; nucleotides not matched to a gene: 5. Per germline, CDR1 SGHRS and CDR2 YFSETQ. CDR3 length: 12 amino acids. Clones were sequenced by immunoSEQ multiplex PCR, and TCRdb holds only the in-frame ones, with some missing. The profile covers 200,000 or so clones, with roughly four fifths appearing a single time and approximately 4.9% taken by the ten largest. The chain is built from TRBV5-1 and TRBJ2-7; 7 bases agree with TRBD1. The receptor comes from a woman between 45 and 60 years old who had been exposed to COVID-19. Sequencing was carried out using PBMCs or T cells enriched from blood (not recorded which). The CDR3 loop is CASSLTGNEQYF. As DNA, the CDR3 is TGCGCCAGCAGCCTGACAGGGAATGAGCAGTACTTC.